One sample yielded the 7 T cell receptor beta chains listed below, sequenced in a study of T cell responses to AZD1222 COVID-19 vaccine. Clones were sequenced by immunoSEQ multiplex PCR, and TCRdb holds only the in-frame ones, with some missing. The table has approximately 110,000 clones, over 80% seen once. The material sequenced was peripheral blood, taken 28 days after the second AZD1222 dose. These receptor sequences come from an adult who received the AZD1222 COVID-19 vaccine.

The chain carries TRBV14 and TRBJ1-6; D gene unclear. The CDR3 runs 19 residues. The V gene lost 0 bases and the J gene lost 0 bases, with 15 bases spanning the gap. Germline lookup yields CDR1 SGHDN and CDR2 FVKESK. The chain's CDR3 is CASSQDSGGPSSYNSPLHF. CDR3 nucleotide sequence: TGTGCCAGCAGCCAAGATAGTGGAGGCCCGAGCTCCTATAATTCACCCCTCCACTTT.

The gene calls are TRBV5-6 and TRBJ2-1; D is possibly TRBD1 or TRBD2 (5 bases each). The germline CDR1 and CDR2 sequences are SGHDT and YYEEEE. This CDR3 has 15 residues. V lost 1 base to trimming and J lost 7 bases, with 15 bases between them. CDR3 nucleotide sequence: TGTGCCAGCAGCTTGACCCGGGACCCCCTAAATGAGCAGTTCTTC. As protein: CASSLTRDPLNEQFF.

V is TRBV6-5 and J is TRBJ2-7; D ambiguous. CDR3 size: 15 residues. V was cut by 0 bases and J by 1 base, with 10 bases left in between. Germline V gene sequence: CDR1 MNHEY, CDR2 SVGAGI. This CDR3 reads CASSYSTAGSYEQYF. As DNA, the CDR3 is TGTGCCAGCAGTTACTCGACGGCCGGATCCTACGAGCAGTACTTC.

CDR3 residues: CASTTSAGANQPQHF. CDR3 DNA: TGTGCCAGCACCACCTCGGCGGGGGCCAATCAGCCCCAGCATTTT. This chain connects TRBV2 to TRBJ1-5; tentative D call: TRBD1 (6 bases). Germline assignment: CDR1 SNHLY and CDR2 FYNNEI. V lost 7 bases to trimming and J lost 3 bases, with 16 bases between them. The CDR3 spans 15 residues.

This chain links TRBV29-1 with TRBJ2-3; the D gene could be TRBD1 or TRBD2 (5 bases each). Trimming stripped 4 bases from V and 4 bases from J, with 12 bases between. Germline V gene data show CDR1 as SQVTM and CDR2 as ANQGSEA. This CDR3 region has 13 residues. The DNA of the CDR3 is TGCAGCGTTGGGGGGTACACGTCAGATACGCAGTATTTT. This sequence encodes CSVGGYTSDTQYF.

The gene calls are TRBV3-1 (or the pseudogene TRBV3-2) and TRBJ2-4; D not resolved. Germline V gives CDR1 LGHDT, CDR2 YNNKEL (reference sequence). This CDR3 comprises 15 residues. The ends were cut back, 0 bases at V and 7 bases at J, with 13 bases in the middle. The CDR3 sequence: CASSQDFPRSNIQYF. The CDR3 DNA reads TGTGCCAGCAGCCAAGATTTCCCCAGAAGCAACATTCAGTACTTC.

The rearrangement uses TRBV28 and TRBJ2-1; TRBD1 agrees at 9 bases. Germline V CDR1 and CDR2: MDHEN, SYDVKM. The CDR3 spans 20 residues. V trimming: 5 bases; J trimming: 9 bases; junction bases outside the gene matches: 26. CDR3 nucleotide sequence: TGTGCCAGCAGTACGCCGGGACAGGGCGTGCCGGGGGGCCGATTTCGTGAGCAGTTCTTC. Protein sequence: CASSTPGQGVPGGRFREQFF. The full variable domain, with the rest looked up from reference TRBV28 and TRBJ2-1, is DVKVTQSSRYLVKRTGEKVFLECVQDMDHENMFWYRQDPGLGLRLIYFSYDVKMKEKGDIPEGYSVSREKKERFSLILESASTNQTSMYLCASSTPGQGVPGGRFREQFFGPGTRLTVL.